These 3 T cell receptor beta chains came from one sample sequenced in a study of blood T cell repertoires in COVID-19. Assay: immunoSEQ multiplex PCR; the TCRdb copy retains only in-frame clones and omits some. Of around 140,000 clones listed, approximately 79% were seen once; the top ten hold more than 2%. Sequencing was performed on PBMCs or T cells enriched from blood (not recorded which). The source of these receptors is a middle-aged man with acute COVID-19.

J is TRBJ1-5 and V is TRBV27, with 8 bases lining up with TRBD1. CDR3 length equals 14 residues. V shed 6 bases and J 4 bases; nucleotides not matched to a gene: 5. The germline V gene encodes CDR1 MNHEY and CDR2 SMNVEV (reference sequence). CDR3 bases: TGTGCCAGCAGGGTGACAGGGGAAAATCAGCCCCAGCATTTT. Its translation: CASRVTGENQPQHF.

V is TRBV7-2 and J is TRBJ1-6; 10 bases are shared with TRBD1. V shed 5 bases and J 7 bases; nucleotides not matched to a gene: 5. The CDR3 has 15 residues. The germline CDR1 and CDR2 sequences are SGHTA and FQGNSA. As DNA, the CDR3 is TGTGCCAGCAGCGTGGGACAGGGGTTCAATTCACCCCTCCACTTT. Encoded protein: CASSVGQGFNSPLHF.

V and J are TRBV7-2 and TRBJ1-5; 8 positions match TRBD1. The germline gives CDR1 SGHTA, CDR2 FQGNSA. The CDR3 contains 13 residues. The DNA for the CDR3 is TGTGCAGTGGGGACAGGATTAAAACAGCCCCAGCATTTT. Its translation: CAVGTGLKQPQHF.